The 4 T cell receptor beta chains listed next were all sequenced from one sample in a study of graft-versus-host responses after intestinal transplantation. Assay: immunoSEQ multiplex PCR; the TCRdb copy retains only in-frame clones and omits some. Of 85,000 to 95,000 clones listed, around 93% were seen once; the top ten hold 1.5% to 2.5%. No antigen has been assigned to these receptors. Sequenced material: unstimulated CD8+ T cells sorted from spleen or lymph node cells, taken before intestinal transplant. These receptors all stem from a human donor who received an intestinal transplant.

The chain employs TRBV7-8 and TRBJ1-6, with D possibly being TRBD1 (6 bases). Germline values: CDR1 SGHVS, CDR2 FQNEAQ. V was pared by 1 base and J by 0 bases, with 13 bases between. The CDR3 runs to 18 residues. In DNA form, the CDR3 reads TGTGCCAGCAGCTTAGAAGCCGGACAGAACTCCTATAATTCACCCCTCCACTTT. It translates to CASSLEAGQNSYNSPLHF.

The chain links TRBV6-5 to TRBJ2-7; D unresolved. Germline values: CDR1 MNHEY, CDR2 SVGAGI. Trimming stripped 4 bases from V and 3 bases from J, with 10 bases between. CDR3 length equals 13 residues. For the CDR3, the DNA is TGTGCCAGCAGTTCCCCCGATAGCTACGAGCAGTACTTC. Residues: CASSSPDSYEQYF.

Written as DNA, the CDR3 is TGTGCCAGCAGTGGACCTTTGTCGGGGAATTCCTACAATGAGCAGTTCTTC. Its translation: CASSGPLSGNSYNEQFF. The V call is TRBV6-1, the J call TRBJ2-1; weak D call: TRBD2 (5 bases). The CDR3 runs to 17 residues. Germline loops: CDR1 MNHNS, CDR2 SASEGT. V shed 4 bases and J shed 1 base, with 17 bases lying between them.

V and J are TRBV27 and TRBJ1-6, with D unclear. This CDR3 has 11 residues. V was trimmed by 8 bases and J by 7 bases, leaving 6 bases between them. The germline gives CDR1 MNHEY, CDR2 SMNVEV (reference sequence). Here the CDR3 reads CASGENSPLHF. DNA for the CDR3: TGTGCCAGCGGAGAAAATTCACCCCTCCACTTT.